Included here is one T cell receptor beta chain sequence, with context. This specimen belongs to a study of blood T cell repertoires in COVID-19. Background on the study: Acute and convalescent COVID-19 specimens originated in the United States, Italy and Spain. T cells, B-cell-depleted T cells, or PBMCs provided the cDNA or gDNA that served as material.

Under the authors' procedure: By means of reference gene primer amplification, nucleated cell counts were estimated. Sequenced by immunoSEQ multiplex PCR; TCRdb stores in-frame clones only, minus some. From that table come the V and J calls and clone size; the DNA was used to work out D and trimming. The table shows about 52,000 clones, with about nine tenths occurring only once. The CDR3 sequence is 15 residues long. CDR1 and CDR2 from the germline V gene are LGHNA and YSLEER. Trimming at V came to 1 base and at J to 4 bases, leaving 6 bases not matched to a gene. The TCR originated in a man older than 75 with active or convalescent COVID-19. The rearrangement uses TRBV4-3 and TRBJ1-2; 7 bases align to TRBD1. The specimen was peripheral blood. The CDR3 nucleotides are TGCGCCAGCAGCCAAGGCACAGGGGAGGCCTATGGCTACACCTTC. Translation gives CASSQGTGEAYGYTF.